The sequence of this T cell receptor beta chain was determined in a study of cytomegalovirus exposure and HLA in healthy donors. Study findings and constraints: One later analysis reportedly identified an Asian-associated ancestry cluster that showed fewer N-insertions than the roughly 700-donor mean.

Likely unrecorded immune exposures existed in these nominally healthy donors. The length of the CDR3 is 13 residues. With 6 bases clipped from V and 6 bases from J, the junction kept 7 bases outside the gene matches. CDR1 MGHRA and CDR2 YSYEKL come from the germline V gene. PCR involved 60 Vbeta and 13 Jbeta primers. The data were produced by immunoSEQ multiplex PCR, yet TCRdb's version contains in-frame clones alone and is incomplete. Of around 140,000 clones listed, about 70% are singletons. On this clone: Its cognate antigen is unknown.

The source is a middle-aged woman in good health and CMV-seronegative. The sequenced sample consisted of PBMCs. The gene calls are TRBV4-1 and TRBJ1-1, with 7 positions matching TRBD1. Here the CDR3 reads CASRATGEAEAFF. The CDR3 nucleotides are TGCGCCAGCAGGGCCACAGGGGAGGCTGAAGCTTTCTTT.